Presented here are 27 T cell receptor beta chains from one specimen sequenced in a study of blood T cell repertoires in COVID-19. The method was immunoSEQ multiplex PCR; TCRdb's version includes in-frame clones alone and lacks a portion of them. The sample has about 530,000 clones; 70% to 90% are singletons. The source material was peripheral blood. The receptors stem from a woman between 50 and 59 years old with COVID-19, enrolled during active disease.

The CDR3 nucleotides are TGTGCCAGCAGTTTAGTAACAGCTTCTAATCAGCCCCAGCATTTT. This translates into CASSLVTASNQPQHF. The chain uses TRBV28 and TRBJ1-5; D is ambiguous. Per the germline V gene, CDR1 is MDHEN and CDR2 is SYDVKM. The CDR3 has 15 amino acids. The germline V and J ends were trimmed by 2 bases and 4 bases, with 12 bases remaining between them. The complete variable domain, with remaining parts taken from reference TRBV28 and TRBJ1-5, reads DVKVTQSSRYLVKRTGEKVFLECVQDMDHENMFWYRQDPGLGLRLIYFSYDVKMKEKGDIPEGYSVSREKKERFSLILESASTNQTSMYLCASSLVTASNQPQHFGDGTRLSIL.

This clone was counted a single time. The CDR3 spells CASSLATGLGTEAFF. CDR3 coding DNA: TGCGCCAGCAGCTTGGCCACAGGGCTAGGCACTGAAGCTTTCTTT. The chain has TRBV5-1 and TRBJ1-1; TRBD1 is a possible D gene (6 bases). The germline V and J ends were trimmed by 0 bases and 4 bases, with 13 bases remaining between them. The germline V gene has CDR1 SGHRS and CDR2 YFSETQ. This CDR3 has 15 amino acids.

The V and J genes are TRBV28 and TRBJ1-1; D is possibly TRBD1 (5 bases). This CDR3 is built from 10 residues. Trimming removed 6 bases from V and 8 bases from J, with 7 bases in between. Looked up from germline, CDR1 is MDHEN and CDR2 is SYDVKM. The CDR3 sequence: CASSRTEAFF. The CDR3 region has the DNA TGTGCCAGCAGCAGGACAGAAGCTTTCTTT.

The gene calls are TRBV12-1 and TRBJ2-3; the table's TRBD1 call for D was not verified on the DNA. TRBV12-1 corresponds to a pseudogene. This CDR3 has 15 amino acids. Written as DNA, the CDR3 is TGTGCCAGCAGCTTGGGGGCGTCTAGCACAGATACGCAGTATTTT. Amino acids: CASSLGASSTDTQYF.

The chain links TRBV18 to TRBJ1-2; a possible D gene is TRBD1 (6 bases). The length of the CDR3 is 14 residues. With 3 bases removed from V and 4 bases from J, the gap between germline ends came to 12 bases. In germline, CDR1 is KGHSH, CDR2 LQKENI. CDR3 sequence: CASSPLQGGYGYTF. The CDR3 DNA sequence: TGTGCCAGCTCACCGTTACAGGGCGGCTATGGCTACACCTTC. Supplemented by reference TRBV18 and TRBJ1-2, the full variable domain reads NAGVMQNPRHLVRRRGQEARLRCSPMKGHSHVYWYRQLPEEGLKFMVYLQKENIIDESGMPKERFSAEFPKEGPSILRIQQVVRGDSAAYFCASSPLQGGYGYTFGSGTRLTVV.

V gene TRBV19 combines with J gene TRBJ2-7, with a weak D call TRBD1 (5 bases). This CDR3 is 14 amino acids long. Trimming took 5 bases from V and 4 from J, leaving 15 bases between them. Germline CDR1 is LNHDA and CDR2 is SQIVND (reference sequence). CDR3 loop: CASSADQAGYEQYF. The CDR3 coding sequence is TGTGCCAGTAGTGCCGACCAGGCAGGGTACGAGCAGTACTTC.

The rearrangement joins TRBV24-1 to TRBJ1-5, with D uncertain. Germline loops: CDR1 KGHDR, CDR2 SFDVKD. The CDR3 length is 12 residues. V lost 7 bases and J lost 10, with 13 bases in between. This CDR3 is CATSSTGGPQHF. CDR3 sequence (DNA): TGTGCCACCAGCTCAACGGGTGGTCCCCAGCATTTT.

This clone was seen a handful of times. The rearrangement links TRBV5-6 to TRBJ1-2; no clear D gene. Per germline, CDR1 SGHDT and CDR2 YYEEEE. This CDR3 is built from 15 residues. V lost 0 bases to trimming and J lost 4 bases, with 13 bases between them. The DNA for the CDR3 is TGTGCCAGCAGCTTGGTCAGCGGTCAAGGCTATGGCTACACCTTC. Translated, it gives CASSLVSGQGYGYTF.

This clone came up once. The rearrangement uses TRBV2 and TRBJ2-7; TRBD2 is a possible D gene (6 bases). The germline V and J ends were trimmed by 6 bases and 3 bases, with 12 bases remaining between them. CDR3 length: 13 residues. Per germline, CDR1 SNHLY and CDR2 FYNNEI. The chain's CDR3 is CASRPGTFYEQYF. The CDR3 bases are TGTGCCAGCAGGCCAGGGACTTTCTACGAGCAGTACTTC. Using reference TRBV2 and TRBJ2-7 for the parts outside the CDR3, the full variable domain is EPEVTQTPSHQVTQMGQEVILRCVPISNHLYFYWYRQILGQKVEFLVSFYNNEISEKSEIFDDQFSVERPDGSNFTLKIRSTKLEDSAMYFCASRPGTFYEQYFGPGTRLTVT.

The chain is built from TRBV25-1 and TRBJ2-1, with TRBD2 as a possible D gene (6 bases). This CDR3 contains 15 residues. V was pared by 7 bases and J by 4 bases, with 17 bases between. Germline CDR1 and CDR2: MGHDK and SYGVNS. This chain's CDR3 is CASTGSAGIYNEQFF. CDR3 DNA sequence: TGTGCCAGCACCGGTTCGGCGGGGATATACAATGAGCAGTTCTTC.

The rearrangement links TRBV25-1 to TRBJ2-3, with TRBD2 matching 7 bases. With V trimmed by 1 base and J by 0 bases, 7 bases remained unmatched. This CDR3 region has 17 residues. CDR1 MGHDK and CDR2 SYGVNS come from the germline V gene. In DNA form, the CDR3 reads TGTGCCAGCAGTGAATTTGGCGGGGGTCCTAGCACAGATACGCAGTATTTT. It codes for CASSEFGGGPSTDTQYF.

This clone was observed a single time. This chain links TRBV5-6 with TRBJ2-3; 9 bases map to TRBD1. V trimming: 2 bases; J trimming: 5 bases; junction bases outside the gene matches: 3. In germline, CDR1 is SGHDT, CDR2 YYEEEE. The CDR3 runs 14 residues. The CDR3 is CASSFGTGIDTQYF. The CDR3 DNA reads TGTGCCAGCAGCTTCGGGACAGGGATAGATACGCAGTATTTT. Complete variable domain (other parts from reference TRBV5-6 and TRBJ2-3): DAGVTQSPTHLIKTRGQQVTLRCSPKSGHDTVSWYQQALGQGPQFIFQYYEEEERQRGNFPDRFSGHQFPNYSSELNVNALLLGDSALYLCASSFGTGIDTQYFGPGTRLTVL.

V is TRBV3-1 (or the pseudogene TRBV3-2) and J is TRBJ2-1; 13 nucleotides align to TRBD2. With V trimmed by 6 bases and J by 0 bases, 5 bases remained unmatched. There are 17 residues in the CDR3. Germline CDR1 is LGHDT and CDR2 is YNNKEL (reference sequence). The CDR3 coding sequence is TGTGCCAGCAGTCGGACTAGCGGGGGCCGCTCCTACAATGAGCAGTTCTTC. It specifies CASSRTSGGRSYNEQFF.

This rearrangement joins TRBV7-8 to TRBJ2-5, with 12 bases that match TRBD2. V gave up 2 bases and J gave up 2 bases; unmatched junction bases: 0. The CDR3 is 15 residues long. Germline V gives CDR1 SGHVS, CDR2 FQNEAQ. This chain's CDR3 is CASSLTSGGQETQYF. CDR3 nucleotide sequence: TGTGCCAGCAGCTTAACTAGCGGGGGGCAAGAGACCCAGTACTTC. The whole variable domain, remainder taken from reference TRBV7-8 and TRBJ2-5, is GAGVSQSPRYKVAKRGQDVALRCDPISGHVSLFWYQQALGQGPEFLTYFQNEAQLDKSGLPSDRFFAERPEGSVSTLKIQRTQQEDSAVYLCASSLTSGGQETQYFGPGTRLLVL.

The chain is built from TRBV7-2 and TRBJ2-7, with D perhaps matching TRBD1 (6 bases). The germline V gene encodes CDR1 SGHTA and CDR2 FQGNSA. The CDR3 length is 14 residues. V shed 5 bases and J shed 2 bases, with 13 bases lying between them. CDR3 sequence reads: CASSRYTGPYEQYF. The CDR3 bases are TGTGCCAGCAGCCGTTATACAGGGCCCTACGAGCAGTACTTC.

Note on this clone: Other DNA sequences in this specimen translate into the identical CDR3. The chain links TRBV5-1 to TRBJ1-3; D perhaps matches TRBD1 (5 bases). V lost 0 bases and J 0 bases, leaving 7 bases between the germline ends. The germline V gene encodes CDR1 SGHRS and CDR2 YFSETQ. The CDR3 has 15 amino acids. DNA for the CDR3: TGCGCCAGCAGCTTGGAAGGGGCCTCTGGAAACACCATATATTTT. Translated, it gives CASSLEGASGNTIYF.

This clone was seen many times. The chain carries TRBV6-1 and TRBJ1-2, with TRBD1 matching over 7 bases. Germline loops: CDR1 MNHNS, CDR2 SASEGT. Trimming cost V 2 bases and J 4 bases; bases outside gene matches: 1. This CDR3 is built from 13 residues. DNA of the CDR3: TGTGCCAGCAGTGAAAGGGACAGCTATGGCTACACCTTC. It specifies CASSERDSYGYTF.

This rearrangement joins TRBV10-3 to TRBJ2-5; 12 bases are a match to TRBD1. V shed 4 bases and J 6 bases; nucleotides not matched to a gene: 3. The germline V gene has CDR1 ENHRY and CDR2 SYGVKD. There are 14 residues in the CDR3. CDR3 sequence reads: CAISGGDRGQTQYF. In DNA form, the CDR3 reads TGTGCCATCAGTGGGGGGGACAGGGGGCAGACCCAGTACTTC.

Here the CDR3 reads CASSQVGGAGEKLFF. The CDR3 coding sequence is TGTGCCAGCAGCCAAGTCGGAGGGGCGGGAGAAAAACTGTTTTTT. The chain carries TRBV3-1 (or the pseudogene TRBV3-2) and TRBJ1-4, with D tentatively TRBD1 (5 bases). Trimming shortened V by 1 base and J by 8 bases, and 14 bases separated the two germline ends. Germline V CDR1 and CDR2: LGHDT, YNNKEL (reference sequence). CDR3 size: 15 residues.

The sample holds one count of this clone. The chain couples TRBV7-8 to TRBJ1-6; the D gene is possibly TRBD1 (5 bases). Germline V gives CDR1 SGHVS, CDR2 FQNEAQ. This CDR3 spans 15 amino acids. Trimming cost V 1 base and J 7 bases, with 11 bases left between them. The CDR3 loop is CASSLVGELNSPLHF. For the CDR3, the DNA is TGTGCCAGCAGCTTAGTAGGGGAATTGAATTCACCCCTCCACTTT.

The V gene is TRBV6-2 or TRBV6-3, the J gene TRBJ1-2; TRBD1 agrees at 11 bases. The V segment lost 6 bases and the J segment 2 bases; nucleotides outside the gene matches: 8. Germline V lookup: CDR1 MNHEY, CDR2 SVGEGT. The CDR3 is made up of 16 amino acids. CDR3 loop: CASSSTGQGANYGYTF. CDR3 DNA sequence: TGTGCCAGCAGCTCCACTGGACAGGGGGCGAACTATGGCTACACCTTC.

The chain links TRBV5-1 to TRBJ2-3; tentative D call: TRBD1 (5 bases). This CDR3 contains 15 residues. CDR1 is SGHRS, CDR2 YFSETQ, per germline. V lost 0 bases, J lost 3 bases, and 11 bases lay in between. In DNA, the CDR3 is TGCGCCAGCAGCTTGGGGGGCGGATTGACAGATACGCAGTATTTT. As protein: CASSLGGGLTDTQYF.

The chain has TRBV6-1 and TRBJ2-3, with D unclear. This CDR3 has 14 residues. Deletions cut 1 base from V and 3 bases from J, with 8 bases between. Germline V gives CDR1 MNHNS, CDR2 SASEGT. The CDR3 is CASSEGWQTDTQYF. The CDR3 region has the DNA TGTGCCAGCAGTGAAGGTTGGCAGACAGATACGCAGTATTTT.

This clone was observed a single time. This chain connects TRBV11-2 to TRBJ2-1; TRBD2 matches at 9 bases. The V gene end was trimmed by 2 bases and the J gene end by 3 bases; junction bases not matched to a gene: 2. Looked up from germline, CDR1 is SGHAT and CDR2 is FQNNGV. This CDR3 is 15 amino acids long. CDR3 amino acids: CASSLLAGLYNEQFF. CDR3 sequence (DNA): TGTGCCAGCAGCTTACTAGCGGGGCTCTACAATGAGCAGTTCTTC.

CDR3 loop: CASSWSTEAFF. CDR3 DNA: TGTGCCAGCAGTTGGAGCACTGAAGCTTTCTTT. The chain links TRBV12-3 or TRBV12-4 to TRBJ1-1; no clear D. V was cut by 4 bases and J by 4 bases, with 4 bases left in between. The CDR3 is made up of 11 amino acids.

The CDR3 bases are TGTGCCATCAGTGTCCGGGACAGGGGGAGCGAGCAGTACTTC. Translating gives CAISVRDRGSEQYF. The chain uses TRBV10-3 and TRBJ2-7, with TRBD1 matching over 11 bases. The germline gives CDR1 ENHRY, CDR2 SYGVKD. The junction had 5 bases not matched to a gene; V was cut back by 4 bases and J by 6 bases. The CDR3 is 14 residues long.

The chain links TRBV27 to TRBJ1-1; tentatively, D is TRBD1 (6 bases). This CDR3 is 15 amino acids long. V lost 3 bases and J lost 0, with 11 bases in between. CDR1 is MNHEY, CDR2 SMNVEV, per germline (reference sequence). This CDR3 reads CASSFSQGMNTEAFF. In DNA form, the CDR3 reads TGTGCCAGCAGTTTTTCCCAGGGGATGAACACTGAAGCTTTCTTT.